This T cell receptor (beta chain) appears in the sequencing data of a study of blood T cell repertoires in COVID-19. Study at large: Sample material is recorded as cDNA or gDNA derived from T cells, B-cell-depleted T cells, or PBMCs.

Generated by immunoSEQ multiplex PCR, the TCRdb table keeps only in-frame clones and is missing some. The table records about 37,000 clones, around 86% of them present only once. CDR3 length: 15 residues. V was pared by 0 bases and J by 7 bases, with 11 bases between. Germline CDR1 reads SGHRS; CDR2 reads YFSETQ. The chain uses TRBV5-1 and TRBJ1-6; D unresolved. The specimen sequenced was peripheral blood. This TCR derives from a human donor in a cohort sampled during active COVID-19. CDR3 nucleotide sequence: TGCGCCAGCAGCTTGGCGGGGATGGGCAATTCACCCCTCCACTTT. This gives the protein CASSLAGMGNSPLHF.